The present entry profiles one TCR beta chain with its context. The data stem from a study of T cell responses to AZD1222 COVID-19 vaccine. This table comes from immunoSEQ multiplex PCR, and its TCRdb copy is limited to in-frame clones, with some not included. The data hold tens of thousands of clones, with about 92% observed a single time. The CDR3 extends over 14 amino acids. V gave up 3 bases and J gave up 1 base, with 10 bases separating them. Germline CDR1 reads MGHDK; CDR2 reads SYGVNS. The chain is built from TRBV25-1 and TRBJ2-7; D gene unclear. The sequence came from an adult who received the AZD1222 COVID-19 vaccine. The sequencing used peripheral blood, collected 28 days after the second AZD1222 dose. Here the CDR3 DNA reads TGTGCCAGCAGTGACCCCAAAGCGTCCTACGAGCAGTACTTC. Its protein is CASSDPKASYEQYF.